Described below is a single TCR beta chain sequence and its context. The target of this receptor is not known. No base-level quality is on record; no much larger clone is a single base apart. The sample is drawn from a study of cytomegalovirus exposure and HLA in healthy donors (dated by TCRdb to about 2017). In terms of the full investigation: An earlier analysis of more than 550 of the donors reported 276 Gb of sequence data and 117 million unique TCR beta sequences obtained from 150 million to 200 million T cells. An early release that covered roughly 600 HLA-typed donors contained about 300 gigabases of sequencing data and approximately 85 million unique TCR sequences. Among the roughly 400 genotyped donors, around 81% belonged to the genetic ancestry cluster associated with self-reported Caucasian donors. The study aimed to test whether cataloging public T cell receptors could reveal signatures of past pathogen exposure. The study used immunosequencing to profile the T cell repertoires of under 700 subjects and linked those repertoires to cytomegalovirus serostatus. Besides the first cohort of roughly 640 subjects, a separate validation cohort made up of some 110 different subjects was used. To predict cytomegalovirus infection status, the study combined high-throughput TCR immunosequencing, statistical association of individual TCRs with disease status, and machine learning. A later analysis re-examined previously published TCR beta repertoires from 610 or so donors and added high-resolution HLA genotyping to investigate patterns of TCR occurrence. Rather than using new phenotypic data, the later analysis identified candidate immune exposures from TCR beta sequences and from how often those sequences occurred across donors. In an earlier analysis of 587 of the donors, high-throughput TCR beta sequencing was used to judge whether each TCR beta V gene segment behaved as functional or pseudogenic. Alongside the repertoire data, information on donor age, sex, ethnicity and CMV serostatus was compiled. Genome-wide SNP genotypes for about 65% of the 666 donors were used in a later genetic analysis, which treated that subset as a discovery cohort. All discovery cohort repertoires had been generated on a single sequencing platform. Class I and class II HLA loci were covered by the typing at four-digit resolution. Typing coverage differed by locus: A, B, C, DRB1 and DQB1 were typed in roughly 620-630 donors, DQA1 in 500 to 550, DPA1 in approximately 600, and DPB1 in around 440. Four to six DR-DQ haplotypes were handled as single units for association and clustering, since linkage in the cohort was strong. On average, 235,054 unique TCR beta nucleotide sequences were sequenced per donor among 398 genotyped donors of the cohort, with about 17% of those sequences being non-productive.

The cohort consisted of 600 to 700 healthy bone marrow donors. At the time of sampling, all cohort members were nominally healthy, though unrecorded immune exposures were likely present. The donor tested CMV seropositive and was one of the 289 seropositive cohort members. A peripheral blood sample was collected from each donor, and TCR beta sequencing was performed on peripheral blood mononuclear cells. Genomic DNA was extracted from the blood cell samples with the Qiagen DNeasy Blood Extraction Kit. The CDR3 measures 13 amino acids from cysteine to phenylalanine. Just the 39-base CDR3 DNA is kept, in frame starting at base 1. According to the germline V gene, CDR1 reads SGDLS and CDR2 reads YYNGEE. The junction carries 10 bases between V and J, which are trimmed by 0 bases and 9 bases respectively. What the study reported, not specific to this receptor: A later genetic analysis reported fewer N-insertions in productive TCRs among donors in an Asian-associated ancestry cluster than the 666-donor mean. Cytomegalovirus status was reported to be diagnosed by the classifier with high specificity and sensitivity in both the original and validation cohorts. A later analysis associated approximately 17,000 TCR beta sequences with specific HLA alleles at a false discovery rate of 0.05. When HLA alleles, especially DR and DQ, strongly co-occurred, TCR associations were difficult to assign to individual alleles. While some public TCRs were present in many individuals, most TCR sequences turned up only very rarely across donors. A few of the identified cytomegalovirus-associated TCR beta chains were confirmed in vitro to be specific for cytomegalovirus antigens. In an earlier analysis of approximately 590 of the donors, most TCR beta V segments were observed in productive rearrangements about 90% or about 30% of the time, broadly matching IMGT annotations. The presence/absence analyses assumed that sequencing depth was roughly uniform across donors, and that assumption may not be true. The authors suggested that the approach could potentially be extended to other disease states and immunological phenotypes. The cohort was sequenced for TCR beta chains only, and without alpha or paired-chain data the features that could be detected were limited. A later genetic analysis associated a missense DCLRE1C variant with V-gene and J-gene trimming of TCR beta chains, and an independent cohort replicated the association. The 87-base-pair reads could not distinguish some IMGT-functional V segments, including TRBV6-2 and TRBV6-3, so those segments were excluded. The study gave a list of under 200 TCR beta chains associated with cytomegalovirus. HLA typing was unavailable for some donors at each locus, so association tests used only the typed subset. The earlier analysis of about 600 of the donors excluded roughly 17 rarely observed V segments, including chromosome 9 orphons, because counts were too low. In a later analysis, HLA-associated TCR beta chains showed more clonal expansion and lower generation probabilities than non-associated chains that were equally common. CMV serostatus was the only immune exposure information available for the cohort. Correlated functional status among segregating V segments might reflect linkage disequilibrium, but an unknown experimental factor could not be ruled out. Most CMV-associated TCR beta chains appeared to be HLA-restricted in a later analysis, and the HLA associations seemed to be driven largely by CMV exposure. A further reported finding was that TCR beta sequences accurately predicted the HLA-A and HLA-B alleles for most subjects in the first cohort. In a later analysis, several top co-occurrence clusters were reported to appear linked to parvovirus B19, influenza, CMV and Epstein-Barr virus. In a later analysis, the rate of TCR association differed among HLA loci, with DRB1 alleles having the most associated TCRs and HLA-C alleles having the fewest. A cluster of highly shared sequence variants was judged likely to be a technical artifact of the sequencing pipeline.

The method behind the library was the immunoSEQ multiplex PCR assay. For the multiplex PCR, a mixture combining 60 forward primers for TCR Vbeta segments and 13 reverse primers for TCR Jbeta segments was used. Amplification of the CDR3 region of rearranged TCR beta genes was performed with a multiplex PCR assay on genomic DNA. On the Illumina HiSeq System, the amplified TCR beta libraries were sequenced as 87-base-pair reads. As for the original processing: In a later analysis, tens of millions of unique TCR beta chains were counted across the 690 or so repertoires, and roughly 10 million of these chains were shared by at least two donors. To remove PCR and sequencing errors, raw reads were error-corrected and collapsed into unique sequences using a nearest-neighbor algorithm that merged closely related sequences. Alignment of CDR3 sequences to IMGT reference sequences was used to assign V, D and J gene segments. For a sequence to be retained, a match of at least six nucleotides was required to both a V gene segment and a J gene segment. A rearrangement counted as productive if the CDR3 had no stop codons and remained in frame with V and J, and every other rearrangement counted as non-productive. Following IMGT convention, CDR3 was defined as the stretch from the second conserved V-encoded cysteine up to the conserved J-encoded phenylalanine. In an earlier analysis of roughly 610 of the donors, sequences lacking an unambiguous match to a single V gene segment were excluded. An earlier analysis of several hundred of the donors called V segments functional above 56.7% productive rearrangements and segregating when the between-donor standard deviation exceeded 5%. A statistical classification framework was developed to diagnose cytomegalovirus status using the catalog of TCR beta chain sequences. In a later analysis, V and J genes were assigned by comparing TCR nucleotide sequences against IMGT/GENE-DB human TR gene sequences. In a later analysis, CDR3 sequences and most-parsimonious VDJ recombination scenarios were assigned using the TCRdist pipeline. In a later analysis, every TCR beta chain was defined by the combination of its CDR3 amino acid sequence and its V-gene family, and reads without a unique V-gene family were dropped. In a later analysis, fewer than 650 highly shared, low-generation-probability nucleotide sequences were removed to address suspected cross-contamination and a sequencing artifact. In a later analysis, a clonal expansion index was calculated for each public chain from normalized within-repertoire ranks of inferred template counts. In a later analysis, generation probabilities were computed with a VDJ recombination model fitted to out-of-frame rearrangements, and the resulting probabilities were checked against IGoR. In a later analysis, TCR-TCR, TCR-HLA and TCR-CMV co-occurrence was scored with hypergeometric tests, and a repertoire-size bias correction was applied to TCR pairs. In a later analysis, false discovery rates were estimated by permuting HLA or CMV assignments 20 times. In a later analysis, co-occurring TCRs were grouped using DBSCAN, with TCRdist sequence similarity added in when clustering inside HLA-allele-positive subsets. Co-occurrence clustering excluded repertoires with fewer than 30,000 or more than 120,000 public chains, plus five with anomalous nucleotide sharing. TCRdb took over this immuneACCESS table, retaining in-frame rearrangements with V and J assigned. Such tables are incomplete; in checked studies, under half of the missing clones stem from an unresolved V gene, and the remainder is unexplained. V and J calls and clone size are as listed in that table; D and trimming were resolved from the DNA. Present in this sample are approximately 150,000 clones, roughly 80% of which were seen just once. The ten largest clones capture over 9% of the sample.

This receptor was obtained from a young man in good health and CMV-seropositive. The sample consisted of PBMCs. The rearranged chain carries TRBV9 and TRBJ2-1; a tentative D call is TRBD1 (5 bases match). The DNA sequence is given as TGTGCCAGCAGCGTAGTCAGGGTAGGTGAGCAGTTCTTC. Its product reads: CASSVVRVGEQFF.